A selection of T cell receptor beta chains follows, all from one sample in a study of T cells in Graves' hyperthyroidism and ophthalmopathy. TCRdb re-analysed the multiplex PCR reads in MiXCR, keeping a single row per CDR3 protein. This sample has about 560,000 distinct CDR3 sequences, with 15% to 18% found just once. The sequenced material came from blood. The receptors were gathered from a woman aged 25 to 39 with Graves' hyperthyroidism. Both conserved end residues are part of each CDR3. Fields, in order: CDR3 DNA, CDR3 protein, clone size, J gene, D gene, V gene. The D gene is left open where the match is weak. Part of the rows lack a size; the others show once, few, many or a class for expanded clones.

TGTGCCACCAGTGATTCTACAGGGGGCCGTAATGAGCAGTTCTTC,CATSDSTGGRNEQFF,few,TRBJ2-1,TRBD1,TRBV24-1
TGTGCCACCAGCAGATATGCCCAATCACTAGCGGGAGGGCGCTACGAGCAGTACTTC,CATSRYAQSLAGGRYEQYF,NA,TRBJ2-7,TRBD2,TRBV15
TGTGCCAGCAGCTCAGAGTGGGCGGTTTTACCCTCAGATGGGGCCAACGTCCTGACTTTC,CASSSEWAVLPSDGANVLTF,NA,TRBJ2-6,NA,TRBV7-9
TGCGCCAGCACCCCGGGACTGCAGACAGATACGCAGTATTTT,CASTPGLQTDTQYF,many,TRBJ2-3,NA,TRBV5-1
TGTGCCAGCAGCTTCGGCGGACGCGGGGGATACAATGAGCAGTTCTTC,CASSFGGRGGYNEQFF,many,TRBJ2-1,TRBD2,TRBV28
TGTGCCAGCAGCCAAGATAGGGGGGACGGGGAGCTGTTTTTT,CASSQDRGDGELFF,few,TRBJ2-2,NA,TRBV3-1
TGTGCCAGCAGCTTTAATCTCGGGGAGCTGTTTTTT,CASSFNLGELFF,few,TRBJ2-2,NA,TRBV7-9
TGTGCCAGCAGTTACCTAGGGGGCGGTGAGGGCAATCAGCCCCAGCATTTT,CASSYLGGGEGNQPQHF,few,TRBJ1-5,TRBD1,TRBV6-6
TGTGCCAGCAGTTTATCGTTTTTGTCGAACACTGAAGCTTTCTTT,CASSLSFLSNTEAFF,many,TRBJ1-1,NA,TRBV27
TGTGCCAGCAGCCAAGCGTTCGGCGGGGTCGCCCACGAGCAGTACTTC,CASSQAFGGVAHEQYF,NA,TRBJ2-7,NA,TRBV14
TGTGCCAGCAGCTTAGCGCGCCAGGTTGTTGGGCAGTTCTTC,CASSLARQVVGQFF,NA,TRBJ2-1,NA,TRBV7-9
TGTGCCATCAGGCGGGCTGTCGACCAAGAGACCCAGTACTTC,CAIRRAVDQETQYF,many,TRBJ2-5,NA,TRBV10-3
TGTGCCAGTAGTAAACAGGACAGCAATCAGCCCCAGCATTTT,CASSKQDSNQPQHF,few,TRBJ1-5,NA,TRBV19
TGTGCCAGCAGTAACCAAAACACCGGGGAGCTGTTTTTT,CASSNQNTGELFF,few,TRBJ2-2,NA,TRBV7-9
TGTGCCAGCAGCTCCACACGGAGCGCCTGGGAGACCCAGTACTTC,CASSSTRSAWETQYF,NA,TRBJ2-5,NA,TRBV5-6
TGCAGTGCTAAAGGGTCCGGAAACATTCAGTACTTC,CSAKGSGNIQYF,NA,TRBJ2-4,NA,TRBV20-1
TGTGCCAGCAGCCGCAACCCCGGGGCAGGGGGTAACAATGAGCAGTTCTTC,CASSRNPGAGGNNEQFF,many,TRBJ2-1,TRBD1,TRBV12-3/TRBV12-4
TGTGCCAGCAGCTTAAAGAGGGGACGGGGGCTCTACACCGGGGAGCTGTTTTTT,CASSLKRGRGLYTGELFF,few,TRBJ2-2,NA,TRBV7-3
TGTGCCAGCAGTTCGACTAGCGGGCCCTACGAGCAGTACTTC,CASSSTSGPYEQYF,many,TRBJ2-7,TRBD2,TRBV12-3/TRBV12-4
TGTGCCAGCAAGGACCATGGCACAGATACGCAGTATTTT,CASKDHGTDTQYF,many,TRBJ2-3,NA,TRBV27
TGTGCCACCAGTGATTCCCAAGCTTACGAGCAGTACTTC,CATSDSQAYEQYF,many,TRBJ2-7,NA,TRBV24-1
TGCAGTGCTAGACGGCCCGGACAGGGGCAAATGCCTGAAGCTTTCTTT,CSARRPGQGQMPEAFF,many,TRBJ1-1,TRBD1,TRBV20-1
TGTGCCAGCAGCCGACAGGTGACAAACACCGGGGAGCTGTTTTTT,CASSRQVTNTGELFF,many,TRBJ2-2,NA,TRBV11-2
TGTGCCTCCGCTAGGGCTAGCGGAACCAATGAGCAGTTCTTC,CASARASGTNEQFF,many,TRBJ2-1,TRBD2,TRBV12-3/TRBV12-4
TGCGCCAGCAGCTTGGCCACAGGGGGACTAGCGCCCGACAATGAGCAGTTCTTC,CASSLATGGLAPDNEQFF,NA,TRBJ2-1,TRBD2,TRBV5-1
TGTGCCAGCAGTCCCAGGGACAGGGGGCTTAACAATGAGCAGTTCTTC,CASSPRDRGLNNEQFF,NA,TRBJ2-1,TRBD1,TRBV28
TGTGCCAGCAGTTTATTGGAGTTCGGCCAGGGGCCCTCCTATGGCTACACCTTC,CASSLLEFGQGPSYGYTF,many,TRBJ1-2,NA,TRBV28
TGTGCCAGCAGAACCCAGGGTTACGACGAGCAGTACTTC,CASRTQGYDEQYF,many,TRBJ2-7,NA,TRBV28
TGTGCTAGTGCCCCCCGAATCGGGAGGGCCTTTGCCCAGGCGCAGTTCTTC,CASAPRIGRAFAQAQFF,NA,TRBJ2-1,TRBD2,TRBV12-5
TGTGCCAGCAGTTTATACAAACAAGTTAATTCACCCCTCCACTTT,CASSLYKQVNSPLHF,NA,TRBJ1-6,NA,TRBV27
TGCAGTGCTAGAGAACCCACTAGCGGGAGTTCCAAGGGGAAGTTCTTC,CSAREPTSGSSKGKFF,many,TRBJ2-1,TRBD2,TRBV20-1
TGCAGTGCTAGAGATACTCTAGCGGGACCAAATGAGCAGTTCTTC,CSARDTLAGPNEQFF,NA,TRBJ2-1,TRBD2,TRBV20-1
TGTGCCAGTAGAGTAGCGGGAGGGTCCTACAATGAGCAGTTCTTC,CASRVAGGSYNEQFF,many,TRBJ2-1,TRBD2,TRBV6-2/TRBV6-3
TGTGCCAGCAGTTCCTCTAGCGGGGTAACCTACGAGCAGTACTTC,CASSSSSGVTYEQYF,NA,TRBJ2-7,TRBD2,TRBV27
TGCAGTGCTCCCCGTGGTGGAGGGGCTCAGCCCCAGCATTTT,CSAPRGGGAQPQHF,many,TRBJ1-5,NA,TRBV20-1
TGTGCCAGCAGCCAAGTCGGAGCTACCACCCTACGCTACGAGCAGTACTTC,CASSQVGATTLRYEQYF,few,TRBJ2-7,NA,TRBV3-1
TGTGCCAGCAGCTTATTAAAGGGGAGGACCGGGGAGCTGTTTTTT,CASSLLKGRTGELFF,many,TRBJ2-2,NA,TRBV11-2
TGTGCCTGGAGTGCCGATCAGGATACGCAGTATTTT,CAWSADQDTQYF,many,TRBJ2-3,NA,TRBV30
TGTGCCAGCAACCTACAGGGCTCTGGAAACACCATATATTTT,CASNLQGSGNTIYF,many,TRBJ1-3,NA,TRBV2
TGTGCCTGGAGTGCCGCTAATAGCAATCAGCCCCAGCATTTT,CAWSAANSNQPQHF,many,TRBJ1-5,NA,TRBV30
TGCAGTGTTCCGCCCGCTAGCTTAGAGACCCAGTACTTC,CSVPPASLETQYF,few,TRBJ2-5,NA,TRBV20-1
TGCAGTGCTACAGACGTCTACTCTGGAAACACCATATATTTT,CSATDVYSGNTIYF,NA,TRBJ1-3,NA,TRBV20-1
TGCAGTGCTACCCACCCTAATGAAAAACTGTTTTTT,CSATHPNEKLFF,NA,TRBJ1-4,NA,TRBV20-1
TGCGCCAGCAGCTTGGGGACGGAAGGCTACACCTTC,CASSLGTEGYTF,NA,TRBJ1-2,NA,TRBV5-1
TGTGCCAGCAGCCCAATCCGACAGGGTGAAGCTTTCTTT,CASSPIRQGEAFF,NA,TRBJ1-1,TRBD1,TRBV9
TGCAGTGCTAGCGCGGTCACAGATACGCAGTATTTT,CSASAVTDTQYF,many,TRBJ2-3,NA,TRBV20-1
TGTGCCAGCAGTTTCCGCGAAGGGACTAGCGGGGAGTTACGCAATGAGCAGTTCTTC,CASSFREGTSGELRNEQFF,NA,TRBJ2-1,TRBD2,TRBV27
TGTGCCAGCAGCCACAGCGGGAGGGAGCAGTTCTTC,CASSHSGREQFF,NA,TRBJ2-1,TRBD2,TRBV7-6
TGTGCCAGCAGCTTAGCGGCAGTTAACAATTCACCCCTCCACTTT,CASSLAAVNNSPLHF,NA,TRBJ1-6,NA,TRBV7-2
TGTGCCAGCAGTTTTTGGCAAGGACATGAAAAACTGTTTTTT,CASSFWQGHEKLFF,few,TRBJ1-4,NA,TRBV12-3/TRBV12-4
TGTGCCAGCAGTGACAGGGGCTGGGACACCTTC,CASSDRGWDTF,few,TRBJ1-2,NA,TRBV6-1
TGTGCCAGCAGCTTAGACCGTGGCCTACCCCTCCAAGAGACCCAGTACTTC,CASSLDRGLPLQETQYF,NA,TRBJ2-5,NA,TRBV11-2
TGCGCCAGCAGCCCGGACAGCCGGCCTGAAGCTTTCTTT,CASSPDSRPEAFF,many,TRBJ1-1,NA,TRBV5-1
TGTGCCATAAGCGGGACAGGGTTGGACGAGCAGTACTTC,CAISGTGLDEQYF,many,TRBJ2-7,TRBD1,TRBV10-3
TGTGCCAGCAGCTTTCGATCGGGCCTCCAAGAGACCCAGTACTTC,CASSFRSGLQETQYF,NA,TRBJ2-5,NA,TRBV5-6
TGTGCCACCAGCCCGACAGGACCCGGGGACACTGAAGCTTTCTTT,CATSPTGPGDTEAFF,once,TRBJ1-1,NA,TRBV15
TGTGCCAGCAGTTACTCGCTCCCAGGGGCCGGGGGTAATGAAAAACTGTTTTTT,CASSYSLPGAGGNEKLFF,NA,TRBJ1-4,NA,TRBV6-5